The 7 T cell receptor beta chains below were found in one sample sequenced in a study of cytomegalovirus exposure and HLA in healthy donors. Primers: 60 Vbeta forward and 13 Jbeta reverse. Method: immunoSEQ multiplex PCR; TCRdb's copy keeps in-frame clones and lacks some. Altogether some 190,000 clones are present, 80% to 90% being singletons, with the ten largest covering around 1.6%. Sample: PBMCs. The receptors come from a man aged 40-49 years in good health and CMV-seropositive.

The chain links TRBV5-8 to TRBJ1-2; 9 nucleotides match TRBD1. Germline lookup yields CDR1 SGHTS and CDR2 YDEGEE. The CDR3 runs 12 residues. V lost 6 bases to trimming and J lost 7 bases; unmatched junction nucleotides: 4. CDR3 residues: CASIWTGVGYTF. CDR3 sequence (DNA): TGTGCCAGCATCTGGACAGGGGTTGGCTACACCTTC. The full variable domain, completed using reference TRBV5-8 and TRBJ1-2, is EAGVTQSPTHLIKTRGQQATLRCSPISGHTSVYWYQQALGLGLQFLLWYDEGEERNRGNFPPRFSGRQFPNYSSELNVNALELEDSALYLCASIWTGVGYTFGSGTRLTVV.

The chain recombines TRBV7-8 with TRBJ1-5; the match to TRBD1 covers 8 bases. Germline CDR1 SGHVS, CDR2 FQNEAQ. V lost 3 bases and J lost 1; bases outside the gene matches: 8. This CDR3 has 17 residues. CDR3 nucleotides: TGTGCCAGCAGCTTCTCCCAGGGGGCGATCAGCAATCAGCCCCAGCATTTT. This encodes CASSFSQGAISNQPQHF.

The chain recombines TRBV7-3 with TRBJ2-7; D is unclear. The CDR3 consists of 13 residues. V was shortened by 5 bases and J by 6 bases, with 14 bases between the two germline ends. CDR1 is SGHTA, CDR2 FQGTGA, per germline. CDR3: CASSPRSGGEQYF. Written as DNA, the CDR3 is TGTGCCAGCAGCCCCCGTTCTGGCGGCGAGCAGTACTTC.

This clone has more than one count but fewer than ten. The chain couples TRBV5-1 to TRBJ1-5; the match to TRBD1 covers 8 bases. The junction had 3 bases not matched to a gene; V was cut back by 2 bases and J by 5 bases. This CDR3 is built from 14 residues. Per the germline V gene, CDR1 is SGHRS and CDR2 is YFSETQ. The CDR3, as DNA: TGCGCCAGCAGCTTACAGGGGGAGGATCAGCCCCAGCATTTT. Protein sequence: CASSLQGEDQPQHF.

The chain is built from TRBV6-5 and TRBJ2-3; D gene ambiguous. There are 13 residues in the CDR3. Trimming took off 4 bases at V and 6 bases at J, with 11 bases between the two ends. The germline V gene encodes CDR1 MNHEY and CDR2 SVGAGI. CDR3 residues: CASSSPEKDTQYF. CDR3 sequence (DNA): TGTGCCAGCAGTTCCCCGGAGAAGGATACGCAGTATTTT.

This clone was detected a few times. The V and J genes are TRBV4-3 and TRBJ2-1; 10 bases map to TRBD2. The CDR3 loop spans 16 amino acids. V shed 0 bases and J 7 bases; nucleotides not matched to a gene: 6. Germline CDR1 is LGHNA and CDR2 is YSLEER. The CDR3 nucleotides are TGCGCCAGCAGCCAAGATACCCAGCGGGAGGGGAATGAGCAGTTCTTC. It is translated as CASSQDTQREGNEQFF.

This chain connects TRBV5-4 to TRBJ2-3, with 7 bases identical to TRBD1. Germline V gene sequence: CDR1 SGHNT, CDR2 YYREEE (reference sequence). Trimming took 6 bases from V and 3 from J; bases not matched to a gene: 7. This CDR3 comprises 14 residues. CDR3: CASNDRDKTDTQYF. Written as DNA, the CDR3 is TGTGCCAGCAACGACAGGGATAAAACAGATACGCAGTATTTT.